Reported below is one T cell receptor (beta chain). Its antigen is unknown. No clone much larger than this one lies a single base away; base qualities are absent. The TCR beta CDR3 regions were amplified from the RNA transcripts. The TCR CDR3 was subjected to a first round of RT-PCR using the HTBI primer set and the Qiagen OneStep RT-PCR kit. Libraries were constructed in a second round of multiplex PCR, after which size selection and purification were carried out. The libraries were sequenced on an Illumina HiSeq2000 using paired-end 100 bp reads. In the original analysis: SOAPnuke was used to process the raw data, throwing out any read that contained adapters or uncalled bases, had a mean Phred below 15, or lacked an exact constant-primer or identifier match. High-quality paired reads were merged with COPE v1.2.5, and unique nucleotide sequences were defined as clonotypes. MiTCR v1.1 was used to align the clonotypes against IMGT TRBV, TRBD and TRBJ reference segments. The analysis was restricted to V-J combinations with a frequency above 0.0001, which together covered around 99% of the repertoires. A TCS score was defined as the ratio of F50 (clonal expansion) to E x V (chaos), with BLOSUM62-based TCRdist applied between CDR3 peptides within each V-J. Welch's t-statistics and random forest reduced around 550 V-J features to 13, which were used in a naive Bayes classifier (R e1071). The raw public reads went through TCRdb reprocessing: fastp at Q25, MiXCR clone calling, in-frame beta chains kept. Duplicate CDR3 protein sequences are folded into a single record with the most common DNA and genes. The V and J calls follow TCRdb's processing rather than the paper's. The sample profile shows roughly 700,000 distinct CDR3 sequences; 14% of them were found once. The biggest ten clones account for roughly 10% of the sample.

This sample is drawn from a study of T cells in Graves' hyperthyroidism and ophthalmopathy (dated by TCRdb to between 2017 and 2020). About the full investigation: Peripheral blood was collected at initial diagnosis, before any treatment. In over five Graves' hyperthyroidism patients, the study also compared T-cell repertoires from thyroid tissue with T-cell repertoires from blood. TCR Vbeta CDR3 sequencing of 140 or so peripheral blood samples (43 ophthalmopathy, about 75 hyperthyroidism and approximately 17 progressor patients) is reported in the paper. To identify TCR V-J signatures that set the groups apart, the researchers used a discovery cohort of more than 95 patients, made up of 40 to 45 with Graves' ophthalmopathy and some 60 with stable Graves' hyperthyroidism. Prospective prediction of ophthalmopathy was tested in an independent validation cohort consisting of 18 hyperthyroidism patients and approximately 16 patients who later progressed to ophthalmopathy. For training and testing, the 95 to 100 patients in the discovery cohort were randomly divided in a 7:3 ratio. Following sampling, methimazole starting at 30 mg daily was given to hyperthyroidism patients, and high-dose intravenous methylprednisolone was given to ophthalmopathy patients.

The investigation overall reported the following: Blood samples also contained most of the expanded thyroid clonotypes (frequency above 0.001), which suggests that blood repertoires may reflect thyroid immune responses. In validation, the model predicted progression to ophthalmopathy with approximately 69% sensitivity and less than 80% specificity, a median of around six months before onset. A 13 V-J signature model separated ophthalmopathy from stable hyperthyroidism, with just over 85% sensitivity and about 81% specificity in cross-validation and 80%/75% in testing. No statistical method was used to set the sample size in advance, and investigators knew the group allocation.

Stable Graves' hyperthyroidism was defined as the absence of progression to ophthalmopathy over 18 months of follow-up. The hyperthyroidism patients were between 18 and 65 years old and newly diagnosed, with a disease duration of less than 2 months. Any patient with an uncontrolled infection, another autoimmune disease, pregnancy or lactation was excluded. Clinical symptoms, serum thyroxine and TRAb, thyroid ultrasound, and orbital computed tomography formed the basis for the diagnoses. PBMCs were separated from approximately 10 ml of fresh peripheral blood using Ficoll-Paque density gradient centrifugation. Trizol reagent was used to extract total RNA, and RNA quality was then checked on an Agilent 2100 Bioanalyzer. Specimen: blood. The TCR originated in a woman between 18 and 29 years old with Graves' hyperthyroidism.

The CDR3 protein sequence reads: CASSYRALSTDTQYF. The sequence in DNA is TGTGCCAGCAGTTACCGTGCGCTTAGCACAGATACGCAGTATTTT. The rearrangement combines TRBV6-5 with TRBJ2-3; the D gene is not confidently resolved. Measured from the cysteine to the phenylalanine, the CDR3 is 15 residues long. The sequence is cut down to CDR3 DNA, 45 bases in frame from base 1. The germline V gene provides CDR1 MNHEY and CDR2 SVGAGI. V and J lose 2 bases and 0 bases, and a span of 9 bases separates them.